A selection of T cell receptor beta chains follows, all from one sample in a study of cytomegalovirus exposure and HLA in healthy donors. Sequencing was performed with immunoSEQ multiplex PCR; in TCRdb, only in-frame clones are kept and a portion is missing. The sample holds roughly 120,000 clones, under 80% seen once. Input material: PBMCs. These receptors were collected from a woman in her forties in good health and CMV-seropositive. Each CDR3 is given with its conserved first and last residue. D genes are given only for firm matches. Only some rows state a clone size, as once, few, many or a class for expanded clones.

TGTGCCAGTCGACTAGCGCTGAACACCGGGGAGCTGTTTTTT	CASRLALNTGELFF	TRBD2	TRBJ2-2	once	TRBV2
TGTGCCAGCACCGATAGGACTAGAGTCGCTGACAATGAGCAGTTCTTC	CASTDRTRVADNEQFF	TRBD2	TRBJ2-1	NA	TRBV27
TGTGCCAGCACCGGACGGGATAGCACAGATACGCAGTATTTT	CASTGRDSTDTQYF	NA	TRBJ2-3	NA	TRBV7-9
TGTGCCAGCAGGGGGGACAGGGGAAGGGCCAACGAGCAGTACTTC	CASRGDRGRANEQYF	TRBD1	TRBJ2-7	NA	TRBV6-1
TGTGCCAGCAACGGACTGCTTCTAGCCAAAAACATTCAGTACTTC	CASNGLLLAKNIQYF	NA	TRBJ2-4	NA	TRBV2
TGTGCCAGCAGTCTGATAGGGGTGAGCAATCAGCCCCAGCATTTT	CASSLIGVSNQPQHF	NA	TRBJ1-5	NA	TRBV6-1
TGTGCCAGTAGTATACAGGCTGGAGGACGCTACGAGCAGTACTTC	CASSIQAGGRYEQYF	NA	TRBJ2-7	NA	TRBV19
TGTGCCACCCAGGGACAGGGATCCGAAAAACTGTTTTTT	CATQGQGSEKLFF	TRBD1	TRBJ1-4	NA	TRBV11-3
TGTGCCAGCAGCTTGGTTTATCCGGGCACAGATACGCAGTATTTT	CASSLVYPGTDTQYF	NA	TRBJ2-3	NA	TRBV5-6
TGTGCCAGCAGCCTAGAGAGGAGCTCCTACGAGCAGTACTTC	CASSLERSSYEQYF	NA	TRBJ2-7	NA	TRBV7-2